The clone carrying this T cell receptor beta chain has a single count. The CDR3 consists of 13 residues. V shed 8 bases and J shed 4 bases, with 11 bases lying between them. Germline V gives CDR1 MDHEN, CDR2 SYDVKM. TCR beta chains were sequenced at survey level with immunoSEQ. Data came from immunoSEQ multiplex PCR; TCRdb stores just in-frame clones and leaves some out. The sample includes around 50,000 clones, more than 80% of them seen just once. The chain employs TRBV28 and TRBJ1-4; no clear D gene. The clonotype comes from a man in his forties or fifties with rheumatoid arthritis. Sequenced material: PBMCs. The CDR3 reads CASSGTNNEKLFF. The CDR3 nucleotides are TGTGCCAGCTCAGGTACCAATAATGAAAAACTGTTTTTT.